The T cell receptor beta chain described here comes from a study of Tregs in tolerant kidney transplant recipients (dated by TCRdb to between 2019 and 2020). The study in broad terms: Additional Treg samples were obtained from a roughly 3-day mixed lymphocyte reaction with belatacept, with some samples followed by a roughly five-day donor restimulation, before recipient CD4+CD25+CD127- cells were sorted. Antibodies distinguished recipient from donor cells when sorting primary belatacept mixed lymphocyte reaction cultures. The study applied TCRbeta sequencing to find donor-specific regulatory T cells before combined kidney and bone marrow transplantation and then followed those same cells after transplant. TCRbeta repertoire sequencing was used in 3 healthy controls to compare several methods for expanding Tregs specific for an allogeneic donor. Study-wide conclusions, independent of this receptor: Because only a small number of patients were included, the study had limitations, and the results will need to be validated in larger populations as well as under other immunosuppression protocols. Biological reproducibility was not directly assessed, although technical replication error appeared to be minimal. Expanding Tregs with activated donor B cells appeared to identify the most biologically relevant and donor-specific TCRbeta repertoire.

Remarks on this clone: Its antigen remains undetermined. The sample holds no much larger clone one base away, and base qualities are not on file.

For TCRbeta CDR3 sequencing, genomic DNA from the sorted cells was extracted using the QIAGEN DNeasy Blood and Tissue Kit. High-throughput TCRbeta CDR3 sequencing, including PCR amplification with bias correction and internal controls, was performed commercially through immunoSEQ. From the authors' description of their analysis: Unique productive TCRbeta sequences were defined by CDR3 nucleotide sequence when primers matched and otherwise by CDR3 amino acid sequence together with Vbeta and Jbeta genes. A sequence counted as donor-reactive if, in CFSE-low cells, the sequence had a frequency of at least 0.01% and was expanded at least 5-fold compared with unstimulated cells. Jensen-Shannon divergence, calculated on the top 100 TCRbeta sequences ranked by frequency, was used to quantify repertoire divergence. For samples with multiple sequencing runs, sorting error was corrected in each run separately before the runs were combined. Imported from immuneACCESS, the table was reduced by TCRdb to in-frame sequences with V and J called. These copies leave out some clones; in studies compared against another copy, an unresolved V gene accounts for under half, and the cause of the remainder is not known. Clonal size and the V and J genes are those of that table, whereas D and trimming came from the DNA. For this sample the table gives 25,000 to 35,000 clones, of which over 65% were detected only once. The ten largest account for 2% to 2.5% of the sample.

Healthy control blood came either as purchased buffy coats or from healthy volunteers. Healthy control blood was processed to PBMCs with a Ficoll density gradient and then cryopreserved, whereas patient PBMCs were collected both before and after transplant. The TCR comes from a human donor in good health. The sequenced sample was Tregs from blood cultured with allogeneic cells.

The sequence in DNA is TGTGCCAGCAGCTTAGAGGTGGGGGCGAGGGGCTACACCTTC. Its product reads: CASSLEVGARGYTF. This chain joins TRBV7-9 to TRBJ1-2; a weak D assignment points to TRBD1 (6 bases agree). Counted from cysteine to phenylalanine, this CDR3 has 14 amino acids. Only the CDR3 part of the read is kept: 42 bases, read in frame from the first base. Relative to germline, V is 1 base shorter and J is 8 bases shorter, with 14 bases between their ends. As encoded in the germline V gene (reference sequence), CDR1 is SEHNR while CDR2 is FQNEAQ.